These 13 T cell receptor beta chains came from one sample sequenced in a study of shared clonotypes between healthy human individuals. Generated by immunoSEQ multiplex PCR, the TCRdb table keeps only in-frame clones and is missing some. The sample carries some 480,000 clones, about 80% recorded once. Sequencing was carried out using PBMCs. Source of these receptors: a woman aged 40 to 50 in good health. Some clones in this sample may be carry-over from other donors' samples.

This clone was counted between two and nine times. The chain employs TRBV19 and TRBJ1-2; no definite D call. Trimming took 3 bases from V and 4 from J, leaving 9 bases between them. The CDR3 spans 13 residues. Germline lookup yields CDR1 LNHDA and CDR2 SQIVND (reference sequence). CDR3 amino acids: CASSMGTGYGYTF. Written as DNA, the CDR3 is TGTGCCAGTAGTATGGGTACGGGCTATGGCTACACCTTC. Looking up the rest from reference TRBV19 and TRBJ1-2 gives the full variable domain: DGGITQSPKYLFRKEGQNVTLSCEQNLNHDAMYWYRQDPGQGLRLIYYSQIVNDFQKGDIAEGYSVSREKKESFPLTVTSAQKNPTAFYLCASSMGTGYGYTFGSGTRLTVV.

The chain is built from TRBV25-1 and TRBJ1-3; D may be TRBD1 (5 bases). The CDR3 runs 13 residues. V lost 6 bases and J lost 2, with 8 bases in between. From germline, CDR1 is MGHDK and CDR2 SYGVNS. The CDR3: CASRQEAGNTIYF. CDR3 in DNA: TGTGCCAGCAGACAGGAGGCTGGAAACACCATATATTTT. Drawing the rest from reference TRBV25-1 and TRBJ1-3, the complete variable domain is EADIYQTPRYLVIGTGKKITLECSQTMGHDKMYWYQQDPGMELHLIHYSYGVNSTEKGDLSSESTVSRIRTEHFPLTLESARPSHTSQYLCASRQEAGNTIYFGEGSWLTVV.

J is TRBJ2-7 and V is TRBV23-1; a weak D match, TRBD1 (5 bases). TRBV23-1 is assigned to the ORF class and has an uncertain function. Trimming pared 4 bases from V and 2 bases from J, leaving 24 bases between. The CDR3 is 18 amino acids. The CDR3, as DNA: TGCGCCAGCAGTCCTTTTCCGGGTTCCCCAGGGCCAGCCTACGAGCAGTACTTC. This codes for CASSPFPGSPGPAYEQYF.

The V and J genes are TRBV7-3 and TRBJ2-1; 8 nucleotides align to TRBD2. Germline CDR1 SGHTA, CDR2 FQGTGA. Unmatched junction bases numbered 6, after V lost 2 bases and J lost 6 bases. The CDR3 length is 15 residues. CDR3 in DNA: TGTGCCAGCAGCTTAGGCTCTAGCGGGTTCAATGAGCAGTTCTTC. Its translation is CASSLGSSGFNEQFF.

This clone has just one count. A much larger clone lies a single base off, so this may be a read error. The J gene is TRBJ1-3, the V gene TRBV30; D is uncertain. Germline V gene lookup returns CDR1 GTSNPN and CDR2 SVGIG (reference sequence). The CDR3 has 13 amino acids. With 5 bases removed from V and 2 bases from J, the gap between germline ends came to 10 bases. The CDR3 is CAWHIFPGNTIYF. The DNA of the CDR3 is TGTGCCTGGCACATATTCCCTGGAAACACCATATATTTT.

This clone was counted a few times. V usage is TRBV6-5 and J usage is TRBJ1-1, with 7 positions matching TRBD1. V was clipped by 6 bases and J by 4 bases; unmatched bases: 5. The CDR3 runs to 13 residues. CDR1 is MNHEY and CDR2 is SVGAGI in the germline V gene. In DNA, the CDR3 is TGTGCCAGCAGCGAGGGGGCCGTCACTGAAGCTTTCTTT. It codes for CASSEGAVTEAFF.

In this sample, this clone turned up a few times. The rearrangement links TRBV6-1 to TRBJ1-1; a weak D match, TRBD1 (5 bases). Germline CDR1 is MNHNS and CDR2 is SASEGT. The CDR3 runs to 13 residues. Trimming left V 8 bases short and J 4 bases short, with 14 bases between. Here the CDR3 reads CASAQGQGTEAFF. DNA of the CDR3: TGTGCCAGCGCTCAGGGTCAGGGCACTGAAGCTTTCTTT.

This sequence joins TRBV28 and TRBJ2-5; TRBD1 or TRBD2 may be the D gene (5 bases each). Trimming took 7 bases from V and 5 from J, leaving 26 bases between them. This CDR3 is 17 amino acids long. CDR1 is MDHEN, CDR2 SYDVKM, per germline. CDR3 sequence (DNA): TGTGCCAGCATCGGGTTCGGGACCGGCCCTCTTGGGGAGACCCAGTACTTC. Translation gives CASIGFGTGPLGETQYF.

V is TRBV15 and J is TRBJ2-7; TRBD2 might be the D (6 bases). The CDR3 contains 14 residues. V shed 0 bases and J shed 3 bases, with 9 bases lying between them. The germline V gene encodes CDR1 LNHNV and CDR2 YYDKDF (reference sequence). The CDR3 spells CATSRDVGGYEQYF. The CDR3 DNA reads TGTGCCACCAGCAGAGATGTGGGGGGCTACGAGCAGTACTTC.

This rearrangement joins TRBV6-4 to TRBJ2-3; D gene unclear. Germline CDR1 reads MRHNA; CDR2 reads SNTAGT. CDR3 length: 13 residues. V was shortened by 3 bases and J by 2 bases, with 6 bases between the two germline ends. The DNA of the CDR3 is TGTGCCAGCAGTGAAGACGACACAGATACGCAGTATTTT. The encoded protein is CASSEDDTDTQYF.

The genes are TRBV27 and TRBJ1-2, with TRBD1 matching over 7 bases. CDR3 length: 14 amino acids. Germline trimming cut 8 bases from V and 4 bases from J; bases unmatched to any gene: 10. Germline loops: CDR1 MNHEY, CDR2 SMNVEV (reference sequence). CDR3: CASPGDSISYGYTF. CDR3 DNA: TGTGCCAGCCCAGGGGACAGTATCAGCTATGGCTACACCTTC.

The chain carries TRBV5-4 and TRBJ1-4, with unresolved D. The germline gives CDR1 SGHNT, CDR2 YYREEE (reference sequence). V lost 0 bases and J 3 bases, leaving 9 bases between the germline ends. CDR3 length equals 15 residues. The CDR3 sequence is CASSLAQNANEKLFF. In nucleotides, the CDR3 is TGTGCCAGCAGCTTGGCACAAAATGCTAATGAAAAACTGTTTTTT.

The sample holds one count of this clone. An end of the junction differs from the germline gene, which may be a read error. The rearrangement uses TRBV28 and TRBJ1-2; 11 nucleotides agree with TRBD1. The CDR3 loop spans 15 amino acids. CDR1 is MDHEN and CDR2 is SYDVKM in the germline V gene. The chain's CDR3 is CASRYTMGQGGDLIF. DNA for the CDR3: TGTGCCAGCAGATACACCATGGGACAGGGGGGCGACCTTATCTTC.